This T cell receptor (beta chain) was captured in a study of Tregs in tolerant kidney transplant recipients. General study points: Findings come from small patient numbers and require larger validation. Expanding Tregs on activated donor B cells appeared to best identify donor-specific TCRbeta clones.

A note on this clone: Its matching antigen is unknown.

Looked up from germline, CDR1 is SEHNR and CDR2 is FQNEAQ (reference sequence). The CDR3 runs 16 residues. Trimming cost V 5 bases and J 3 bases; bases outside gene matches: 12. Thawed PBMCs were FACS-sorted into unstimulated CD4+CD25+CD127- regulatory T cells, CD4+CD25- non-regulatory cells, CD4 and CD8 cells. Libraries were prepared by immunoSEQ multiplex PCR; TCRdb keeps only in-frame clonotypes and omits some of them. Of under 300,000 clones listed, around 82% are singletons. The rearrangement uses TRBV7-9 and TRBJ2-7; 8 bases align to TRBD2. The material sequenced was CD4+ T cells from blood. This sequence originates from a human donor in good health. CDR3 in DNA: TGTGCCAGCAGCCCGCGGGGGGCGGGAGGTAACTACGAGCAGTACTTC. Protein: CASSPRGAGGNYEQYF.